Presented here are 20 T cell receptor beta chains from one specimen sequenced in a study of cytomegalovirus exposure and HLA in healthy donors. PCR primers comprised 60 Vbeta and 13 Jbeta primers. Sequenced by immunoSEQ multiplex PCR; TCRdb stores in-frame clones only, minus some. The repertoire has around 130,000 clones, over 70% of them found once; the top ten carry about 2.6%. The sequenced sample was PBMCs. These receptor sequences come from a woman aged 55 to 70 in good health and CMV-seropositive.

This chain links TRBV5-1 with TRBJ2-3, with D perhaps TRBD2 (6 bases). V lost 4 bases, J lost 2 bases, and 14 bases lay in between. Germline lookup yields CDR1 SGHRS and CDR2 YFSETQ. The CDR3 contains 15 residues. The CDR3 bases are TGCGCCAGCAGCCCCGGAGGGATGGCCACAGATACGCAGTATTTT. Its translation: CASSPGGMATDTQYF.

This chain links TRBV19 with TRBJ1-2; 7 positions agree with TRBD1. CDR3 length: 15 amino acids. Losses at the gene ends were 5 bases for V and 8 bases for J; bases not matched to a gene: 14. Germline CDR1 and CDR2: LNHDA and SQIVND (reference sequence). The CDR3 DNA reads as TGTGCCAGTAGTTCCTGGACAGGACAACAGCGCGGCTACACCTTC. Translation gives CASSSWTGQQRGYTF.

The gene calls are TRBV5-1 and TRBJ2-5; 10 nucleotides agree with TRBD2. The CDR3 consists of 15 residues. The junction had 4 bases not matched to a gene; V was cut back by 0 bases and J by 5 bases. Germline CDR1 reads SGHRS; CDR2 reads YFSETQ. As DNA, the CDR3 is TGCGCCAGCAGCTTGGTAGGGACTAGCGTTGAGACCCAGTACTTC. This codes for CASSLVGTSVETQYF.

J is TRBJ1-1 and V is TRBV7-2; the match to TRBD1 covers 8 bases. V was clipped by 3 bases and J by 5 bases; unmatched bases: 2. The CDR3 spans 13 residues. The V gene's germline CDR1 is SGHTA and CDR2 FQGNSA. CDR3 DNA sequence: TGTGCCAGCAGCTTGGACAGGGATACTGAAGCTTTCTTT. It codes for CASSLDRDTEAFF.

This sequence joins TRBV11-2 and TRBJ1-3; D gene uncertain. V was pared by 5 bases and J by 2 bases, with 13 bases between. This CDR3 spans 15 amino acids. In germline, CDR1 is SGHAT, CDR2 FQNNGV. The CDR3 nucleotides read TGTGCCAGCAGCCCCGTATCGGGGACTGGAAACACCATATATTTT. The encoded protein is CASSPVSGTGNTIYF.

This clone was seen a few times. This rearrangement joins TRBV6-1 to TRBJ1-2; no definite D call. This CDR3 comprises 15 residues. Trimming left V 7 bases short and J 2 bases short, with 17 bases between. The germline gives CDR1 MNHNS, CDR2 SASEGT. CDR3 sequence (DNA): TGTGCCAGCACGGCGGTAGGACTTGGGAACTATGGCTACACCTTC. This sequence encodes CASTAVGLGNYGYTF.

This clone was seen a handful of times. V usage is TRBV5-5 and J usage is TRBJ2-7; D perhaps matches TRBD1 (6 bases). Germline V CDR1 and CDR2: SGHKS, YYEKEE (reference sequence). The V gene lost 0 bases and the J gene lost 1 base, with 11 bases spanning the gap. The CDR3 extends over 15 amino acids. This CDR3 is CASSLVAGESYEQYF. CDR3 DNA: TGTGCCAGCAGCTTGGTGGCAGGGGAGTCCTACGAGCAGTACTTC.

This chain links TRBV5-5 with TRBJ1-2, with D perhaps TRBD1 (6 bases). In germline, CDR1 is SGHKS, CDR2 YYEKEE (reference sequence). This CDR3 has 17 amino acids. Deletions cut 0 bases from V and 4 bases from J, with 19 bases between. CDR3 DNA sequence: TGTGCCAGCAGCTTGGCGTCAGGGGCTCCTGCTTCCTATGGCTACACCTTC. This encodes CASSLASGAPASYGYTF.

This clone has just one count. The chain has TRBV11-2 and TRBJ2-7; 9 bases are shared with TRBD2. Germline trimming cut 4 bases from V and 3 bases from J; bases unmatched to any gene: 7. The V gene's germline CDR1 is SGHAT and CDR2 FQNNGV. CDR3 length: 15 amino acids. CDR3 amino acids: CASSSPGTSFYEQYF. For the CDR3, the DNA is TGTGCCAGCAGCTCACCCGGGACTAGCTTCTACGAGCAGTACTTC.

This clone came up once. This chain links TRBV5-1 with TRBJ2-5, with a weak D call TRBD1 (7 bases). Germline loops: CDR1 SGHRS, CDR2 YFSETQ. V was trimmed by 5 bases and J by 5 bases, leaving 19 bases between them. The CDR3 sequence is 15 residues long. The CDR3, as DNA: TGCGCCAGCAGGCCTACAGGGGTAGGGGGGGAGACCCAGTACTTC. Its protein product is CASRPTGVGGETQYF.

This clone has a handful of counts. The sample contains more than one DNA sequence encoding this CDR3. The chain couples TRBV6-5 to TRBJ1-1; 8 bases agree with TRBD1. Germline assignment: CDR1 MNHEY and CDR2 SVGAGI. The V segment lost 6 bases and the J segment 0 bases; nucleotides outside the gene matches: 6. The CDR3 is 15 amino acids. This CDR3 is CASSPLDRVNTEAFF. The CDR3 coding sequence is TGTGCCAGCAGCCCTTTGGACAGGGTGAACACTGAAGCTTTCTTT.

The chain combines TRBV4-2 with TRBJ2-5; perhaps TRBD2 as D (6 bases). V was trimmed by 0 bases and J by 2 bases, leaving 13 bases between them. Germline lookup yields CDR1 LGHNA and CDR2 YNFKEQ. The CDR3 has 16 residues. CDR3 sequence reads: CASSQDGGNRQETQYF. As DNA, the CDR3 is TGTGCCAGCAGCCAAGATGGGGGGAATAGGCAAGAGACCCAGTACTTC.

The chain uses TRBV6-5 and TRBJ1-1, with D perhaps TRBD1 (6 bases). The V gene lost 0 bases and the J gene lost 2 bases, with 10 bases spanning the gap. Germline lookup yields CDR1 MNHEY and CDR2 SVGAGI. The CDR3 contains 15 residues. The CDR3 nucleotides read TGTGCCAGCAGTTACTCAGGGACATCTAACACTGAAGCTTTCTTT. Encoded protein: CASSYSGTSNTEAFF.

The chain combines TRBV7-9 with TRBJ1-5, with TRBD1 matching over 11 bases. Per the germline V gene, CDR1 is SEHNR and CDR2 is FQNEAQ (reference sequence). Losses at the gene ends were 4 bases for V and 1 base for J; bases not matched to a gene: 9. The CDR3 length is 18 residues. The CDR3 region has the DNA TGTGCCAGCAGCTCGGACAGGGGGCTGGTTTGGAGCAATCAGCCCCAGCATTTT. Protein: CASSSDRGLVWSNQPQHF.

The chain recombines TRBV9 with TRBJ2-7; D uncertain. The V end was cut by 0 bases, the J end by 2 bases, with 9 bases between. Germline V CDR1 and CDR2: SGDLS, YYNGEE. The CDR3 length is 14 residues. In nucleotides, the CDR3 is TGTGCCAGCAGCGTAGCGATGAGCCCCTACGAGCAGTACTTC. Its translation is CASSVAMSPYEQYF.

This chain links TRBV7-3 with TRBJ2-6; possible D gene TRBD1, 5 bases. V was cut by 1 base and J by 2 bases, with 21 bases left in between. The length of the CDR3 is 20 residues. Germline V CDR1 and CDR2: SGHTA, FQGTGA. Here the CDR3 DNA reads TGTGCCAGCAGCTTAATAAGGAGCAGGGCTAGTGTACCTGGGGCCAACGTCCTGACTTTC. Encoded protein: CASSLIRSRASVPGANVLTF.

The chain uses TRBV27 and TRBJ2-5, with TRBD2 matching over 7 bases. The CDR3 loop spans 17 amino acids. Losses at the gene ends were 5 bases for V and 5 bases for J; bases not matched to a gene: 17. Germline V gene lookup returns CDR1 MNHEY and CDR2 SMNVEV (reference sequence). The CDR3 nucleotides are TGTGCCAGCAGTAAGGGTGTAAGGCACGGGAGGTGGGAGACCCAGTACTTC. Encoded protein: CASSKGVRHGRWETQYF.

This clone turned up a few times. V usage is TRBV5-4 and J usage is TRBJ2-2, with TRBD1 identical over 7 bases. Unmatched junction bases numbered 7, after V lost 4 bases and J lost 7 bases. The CDR3 has 14 residues. Germline values: CDR1 SGHNT, CDR2 YYREEE (reference sequence). The CDR3 DNA is TGTGCCAGCAGCCTAGACAGGGCTGTCGGGGAGCTGTTTTTT. Translation: CASSLDRAVGELFF.

The chain has TRBV29-1 and TRBJ2-3, with D perhaps matching TRBD1 (7 bases). This CDR3 has 17 amino acids. The germline V and J ends were trimmed by 3 bases and 4 bases, with 23 bases remaining between them. CDR1 SQVTM and CDR2 ANQGSEA come from the germline V gene. The CDR3, as DNA: TGCAGCGTTGATGAGCGACAGGGAGGAAGGTGGGCAGATACGCAGTATTTT. Translation: CSVDERQGGRWADTQYF.

V is TRBV10-3 and J is TRBJ1-5; D ambiguous. Trimming cost V 0 bases and J 8 bases, with 5 bases left between them. Germline assignment: CDR1 ENHRY and CDR2 SYGVKD. The CDR3 has 12 residues. CDR3 coding DNA: TGTGCCATCAGTGAGTCGGCGGAGCCCCAGCATTTT. It translates to CAISESAEPQHF.